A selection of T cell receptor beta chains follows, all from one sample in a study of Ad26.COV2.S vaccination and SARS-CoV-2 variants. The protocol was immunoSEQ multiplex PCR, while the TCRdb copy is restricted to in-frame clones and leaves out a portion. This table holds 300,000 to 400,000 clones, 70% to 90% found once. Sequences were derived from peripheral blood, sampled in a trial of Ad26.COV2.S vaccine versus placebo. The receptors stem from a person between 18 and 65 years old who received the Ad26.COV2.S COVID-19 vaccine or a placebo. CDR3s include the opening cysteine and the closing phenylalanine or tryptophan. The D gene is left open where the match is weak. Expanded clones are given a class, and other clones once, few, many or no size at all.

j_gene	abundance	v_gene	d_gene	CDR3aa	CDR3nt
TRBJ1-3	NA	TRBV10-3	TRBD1	CAISGPGTESGNTIYF	TGTGCCATCAGTGGACCCGGGACAGAGTCTGGAAACACCATATATTTT
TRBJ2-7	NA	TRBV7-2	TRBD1	CASSSRQGSHEQYF	TGTGCCAGCAGCTCCAGACAGGGTTCCCACGAGCAGTACTTC
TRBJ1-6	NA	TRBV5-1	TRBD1	CASSLASTGGSSPLHF	TGCGCCAGCAGCTTGGCATCGACAGGGGGCTCTTCACCCCTCCACTTT
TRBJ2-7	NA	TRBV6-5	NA	CASSYSGTWGYEQYF	TGTGCCAGCAGTTACTCCGGGACCTGGGGCTACGAGCAGTACTTC
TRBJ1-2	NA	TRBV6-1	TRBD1	CASSPQGQGARGYTF	TGTGCCAGCAGTCCCCAGGGGCAGGGGGCGAGGGGCTACACCTTC
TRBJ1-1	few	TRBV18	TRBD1	CASSPSGQGKNTEAFF	TGTGCCAGCTCACCCTCCGGACAGGGGAAGAACACTGAAGCTTTCTTT
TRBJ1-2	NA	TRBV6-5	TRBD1	CASSYSMGQGTDGYTF	TGTGCCAGCAGTTACTCGATGGGACAGGGAACAGATGGCTACACCTTC
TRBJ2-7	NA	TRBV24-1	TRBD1	CATQWTGPLSYEQYF	TGTGCCACCCAATGGACAGGGCCCCTATCCTACGAGCAGTACTTC
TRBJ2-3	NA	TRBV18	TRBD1	CASSLSMQGATDTQYF	TGTGCCAGCTCACTATCCATGCAGGGGGCCACAGATACGCAGTATTTT
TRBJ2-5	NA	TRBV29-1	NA	CSVEDPLGRETQYF	TGCAGCGTTGAAGATCCTCTAGGGCGGGAGACCCAGTACTTC
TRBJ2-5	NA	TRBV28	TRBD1	CASSLSGTGFEETQYF	TGTGCCAGCAGTTTATCCGGGACAGGGTTTGAAGAGACCCAGTACTTC
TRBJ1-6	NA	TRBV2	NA	CASAVTPYNSPLHF	TGTGCCAGCGCCGTGACACCGTATAATTCACCCCTCCACTTT
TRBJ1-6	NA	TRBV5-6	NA	CASSTRSLNSPLHF	TGTGCCAGCAGCACGCGATCCTTGAATTCACCCCTCCACTTT
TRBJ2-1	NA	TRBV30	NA	CASDRDAYNEQFF	TGTGCCTCAGACCGGGACGCCTACAATGAGCAGTTCTTC
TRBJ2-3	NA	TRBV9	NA	CASSVGGVPVTDTQYF	TGTGCCAGCAGCGTAGGGGGAGTGCCTGTCACAGATACGCAGTATTTT
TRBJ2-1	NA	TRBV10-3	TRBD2	CAISGTSGDNEQFF	TGTGCCATCAGTGGTACTAGCGGAGACAATGAGCAGTTCTTC
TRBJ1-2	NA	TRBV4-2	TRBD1	CASSQGRTGGVGYTF	TGTGCCAGCAGCCAAGGCAGGACAGGGGGCGTCGGCTACACCTTC
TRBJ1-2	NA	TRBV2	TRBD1	CASSESYSGQGYNGYTF	TGTGCCAGCAGTGAGTCTTATTCGGGACAGGGCTACAATGGCTACACCTTC
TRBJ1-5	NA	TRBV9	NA	CASSVSGESNQPQHF	TGTGCCAGCAGCGTATCCGGGGAGAGCAATCAGCCCCAGCATTTT
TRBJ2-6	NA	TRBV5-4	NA	CASRSGNSNSGANVLTF	TGTGCCAGCAGATCCGGGAACTCTAACTCTGGGGCCAACGTCCTGACTTTC
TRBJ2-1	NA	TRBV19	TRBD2	CASSIGQIAGGLYNEQFF	TGTGCCAGTAGTATAGGACAGATAGCGGGGGGCCTCTACAATGAGCAGTTCTTC
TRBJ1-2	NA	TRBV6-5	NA	CAIKTDSYGYTF	TGTGCCATTAAGACAGATTCATATGGCTACACCTTC
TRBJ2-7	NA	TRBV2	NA	CASSEDSLSYEQYF	TGTGCCAGCAGTGAGGATTCACTTTCCTACGAGCAGTACTTC
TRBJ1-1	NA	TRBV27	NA	CASSSVLNTEAFF	TGTGCCAGCAGTTCCGTACTCAACACTGAAGCTTTCTTT
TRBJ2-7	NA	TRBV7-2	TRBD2	CASSTLAGAHLEQYF	TGTGCCAGCAGCACCTTAGCGGGGGCCCACCTCGAGCAGTACTTC
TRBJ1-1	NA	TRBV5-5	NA	CASSLGWAVMNTEAFF	TGTGCCAGCAGCTTGGGGTGGGCGGTAATGAACACTGAAGCTTTCTTT
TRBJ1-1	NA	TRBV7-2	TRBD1	CASSLVGQKNTEAFF	TGTGCCAGCAGCTTAGTGGGACAGAAGAACACTGAAGCTTTCTTT
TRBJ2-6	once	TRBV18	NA	CASSPLLITAGGANVLTF	TGTGCCAGCTCACCACTTTTAATAACGGCTGGAGGGGCCAACGTCCTGACTTTC
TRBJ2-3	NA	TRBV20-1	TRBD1	CSASRTGSTDTQYF	TGCAGTGCTAGTCGGACAGGGTCCACAGATACGCAGTATTTT
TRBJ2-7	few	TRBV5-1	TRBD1	CASSLAGGSYEQYF	TGCGCCAGCAGCTTGGCAGGGGGATCCTACGAGCAGTACTTC
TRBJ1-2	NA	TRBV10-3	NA	CAISESRRAGTNYGYTF	TGTGCCATCAGTGAGTCGAGAAGGGCAGGGACTAACTATGGCTACACCTTC
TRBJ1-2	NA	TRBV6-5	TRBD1	CASSSDRGRTGYGYTF	TGTGCCAGCAGTTCCGACAGGGGTCGAACGGGCTATGGCTACACCTTC
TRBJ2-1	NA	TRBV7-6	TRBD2	CASSGQRGGRLEFF	TGTGCCAGCAGCGGACAGCGGGGGGGCAGGTTGGAGTTCTTC
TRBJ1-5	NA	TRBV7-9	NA	CASSLSSPGQPQHF	TGTGCCAGCAGCTTAAGTTCTCCGGGTCAGCCCCAGCATTTT
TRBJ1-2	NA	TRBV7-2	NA	CASSFRESYGYTF	TGTGCCAGCAGCTTCCGGGAAAGCTATGGCTACACCTTC
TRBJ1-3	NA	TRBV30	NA	CAWSPQGTPGNTIYF	TGTGCCTGGAGCCCCCAGGGAACGCCTGGAAACACCATATATTTT
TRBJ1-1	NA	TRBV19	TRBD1	CASSISGTAMNTEAFF	TGTGCCAGTAGTATAAGTGGGACAGCCATGAACACTGAAGCTTTCTTT
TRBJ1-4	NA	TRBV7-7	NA	CASSLATNEKLFF	TGTGCCAGCAGCTTAGCAACTAATGAAAAACTGTTTTTT
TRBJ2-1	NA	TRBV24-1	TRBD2	CATSDSGTSSRHGEQFF	TGTGCCACCAGTGACTCCGGGACTAGCAGCAGACACGGTGAGCAGTTCTTC
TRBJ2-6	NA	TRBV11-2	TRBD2	CASSYGGSSGANVLTF	TGTGCCAGCAGCTACGGCGGGAGCTCTGGGGCCAACGTCCTGACTTTC
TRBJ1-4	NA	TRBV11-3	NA	CASSSPPSRPNEKLFF	TGTGCCAGCAGCTCCCCTCCATCAAGGCCCAATGAAAAACTGTTTTTT
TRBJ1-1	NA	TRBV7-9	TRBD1	CASVQGVGEAFF	TGTGCCAGCGTACAGGGGGTCGGTGAAGCTTTCTTT
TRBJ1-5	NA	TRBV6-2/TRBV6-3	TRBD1	CASSYTLGGTEFNQPQHF	TGTGCCAGCAGTTACACCCTCGGGGGGACAGAGTTCAATCAGCCCCAGCATTTT
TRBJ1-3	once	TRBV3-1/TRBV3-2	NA	CASSQGKAGNTIYF	TGTGCCAGCAGCCAAGGAAAAGCAGGAAACACCATATATTTT
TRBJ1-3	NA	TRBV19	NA	CASSHLRTNTGNTIYF	TGTGCCAGTAGCCATTTAAGGACAAACACTGGAAACACCATATATTTT
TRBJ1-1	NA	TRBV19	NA	CASSMNLLNTEAFF	TGTGCCAGTAGTATGAATCTACTAAACACTGAAGCTTTCTTT
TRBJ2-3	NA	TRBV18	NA	CASSGQIGADTQYF	TGTGCCAGCTCGGGCCAGATAGGGGCAGATACGCAGTATTTT
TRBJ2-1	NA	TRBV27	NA	CASSYYNEQFF	TGTGCCAGCAGTTATTACAATGAGCAGTTCTTC
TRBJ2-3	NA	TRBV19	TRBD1	CASRGQGVTDTQYF	TGTGCCAGCCGGGGACAGGGGGTAACAGATACGCAGTATTTT